This T cell receptor (beta chain) stems from a study of blood T cell repertoires in COVID-19. Study background: The study drew acute and convalescent COVID-19 samples from the United States, Italy and Spain. Sample material is recorded as cDNA or gDNA derived from T cells, B-cell-depleted T cells, or PBMCs.

Patients from Seattle were sampled longitudinally, starting during active infection. In the original analysis: Amplification of reference gene primers was used by the study to estimate nucleated cell counts. The data were produced by immunoSEQ multiplex PCR, yet TCRdb's version contains in-frame clones alone and is incomplete. D and trimming were read from the DNA, whereas the V and J calls and clone size are those reported in that table. The repertoire includes 300,000 to 400,000 clones, almost 90% of them detected once, and approximately 7.3% sits in the top ten. V lost 4 bases and J lost 3, with 21 bases in between. Germline V gives CDR1 LGHNT, CDR2 FRNRAP. This CDR3 is 17 amino acids long.

This receptor was taken from a woman aged 70-85 years with COVID-19, enrolled during active disease. Sequencing input: peripheral blood. The gene calls are TRBV12-5 and TRBJ1-1; maybe TRBD1 (5 bases). The CDR3 here is CASGSISGTSPHTEAFF. DNA of the CDR3: TGTGCTAGTGGTTCGATCTCCGGGACTTCCCCCCACACTGAAGCTTTCTTT.